This is a list of T cell receptor beta chains from one sample in a study of blood T cells in healthy people across ages. TCRdb re-called the 5' RACE reads with MiXCR, one entry per CDR3 protein. This table has roughly 1,100,000 distinct CDR3 sequences, approximately 25% appearing once. These same records also appear under a second study, on T cells of mothers and their children.

Sequencing was carried out using blood. The origin of the receptors is a girl aged 2-15 years in good health. The CDR3 runs from the conserved cysteine through the conserved F or W. D genes are given only for firm matches. Clone size, where shown, is once, few, many, or a class for clones that have expanded.

TRBD2 | TRBJ2-1 | TRBV29-1 | few | TGCAGCGTTGATTCAAGCGGGAGAATATCTCTTTTGGATGAGCAGTTCTTC | CSVDSSGRISLLDEQFF
- | TRBJ2-6 | TRBV6-5 | few | TGTGCCAGCAGTTACTCGACTTTTCAGATCTCTGGGGCCAACGTCCTGACTTTC | CASSYSTFQISGANVLTF
- | TRBJ1-1 | TRBV12-3/TRBV12-4 | - | TGTGCCAGCAGTCTTTATCTCACTGAAGCTTTCTTT | CASSLYLTEAFF
- | TRBJ2-7 | TRBV5-6 | many | TGTGCCAGCAGCTTGGCACCCGGGCCCCTCGAGCAGTACTTC | CASSLAPGPLEQYF
- | TRBJ1-6 | TRBV28 | - | TGTGCCAGCAGTTTCGTGCGGTCCAATTCACCCCTCCACTTT | CASSFVRSNSPLHF
TRBD2 | TRBJ2-3 | TRBV7-2 | - | TGTGCCAGCAGCTTAGTGAGCGGGGGCGGATTTAATACGCAGTATTTT | CASSLVSGGGFNTQYF
- | TRBJ2-7 | TRBV7-2 | few | TGTGCCAGCAGCTCCACTATGTACGAGCAGTACTTC | CASSSTMYEQYF
- | TRBJ2-7 | TRBV6-2/TRBV6-3 | - | TGTGCCAGCAGCGACCGGTGGAGCGAGCAGTACTTC | CASSDRWSEQYF
- | TRBJ2-1 | TRBV25-1 | - | TGTGCCAGTGCTCTGAAAACCTACAATGAGCAGTTCTTC | CASALKTYNEQFF
- | TRBJ2-5 | TRBV29-1 | few | TGCAGCGTTGAGGGCAGAAGAGAGACCCAGTACTTC | CSVEGRRETQYF
- | TRBJ1-2 | TRBV10-3 | - | TGTGCCATCAGTGAGTCGGGAAGGGGGGGACCCACGAAGTATGGCTACACCTTC | CAISESGRGGPTKYGYTF
- | TRBJ2-7 | TRBV12-3/TRBV12-4 | - | TGTGCCAGCAGTTTTTCGACTAACTCCTACGAACAGTACTTC | CASSFSTNSYEQYF
- | TRBJ1-2 | TRBV3-1 | - | TGTGCCAGCAGCCATCAAGGGGTCACAGGCTATGGCTACACCTTC | CASSHQGVTGYGYTF
- | TRBJ2-3 | TRBV10-3 | few | TGTGCCATCAGGGAGACTGGGGATACGCAGTATTTT | CAIRETGDTQYF
- | TRBJ2-1 | TRBV6-1 | - | TGTGCCAGCAGGGCAGTTGAGCAGTTCTTC | CASRAVEQFF
TRBD2 | TRBJ2-5 | TRBV29-1 | few | TGCAGCGTCCTGACTAGCAGAGAGACCCAGTACTTC | CSVLTSRETQYF
- | TRBJ1-4 | TRBV5-1 | - | TGCGCCAGCAGGGCGGGGTCTAATGAAAAACTGTTTTTT | CASRAGSNEKLFF
- | TRBJ2-5 | TRBV7-9 | - | TGTGCCAGCAGCCCGAAAACAGGGTACCAAGAGACCCAGTACTTC | CASSPKTGYQETQYF
- | TRBJ1-2 | TRBV29-1 | - | TGCAGCGTTGAAGCCAAGGGGCGGAACTATGGCTACACCTTC | CSVEAKGRNYGYTF
TRBD1 | TRBJ1-1 | TRBV6-2/TRBV6-3 | - | TGTGCCAGCAGTTCCCTTCCGGGACAGCTGAACACTGAAGCTTTCTTT | CASSSLPGQLNTEAFF
- | TRBJ2-1 | TRBV7-9 | - | TGTGCCAGCAGCCCCCTGGTGGCTAGCGTCTTCTTCCTCGGTGAGCAGTTCTTC | CASSPLVASVFFLGEQFF
TRBD1 | TRBJ2-1 | TRBV29-1 | few | TGCAGCGTTCCAACTGGGACAGGGTACAATGAGCAGTTCTTC | CSVPTGTGYNEQFF
TRBD1 | TRBJ2-2 | TRBV29-1 | few | TGCAGCGTTGTTCGGGACAGGGAAGTAGGGGAGCTGTTTTTT | CSVVRDREVGELFF
- | TRBJ1-1 | TRBV9 | - | TGTGCCAGCAGCGTCACCGGCGGGGGAGAAAGCACTGAAGCTTTCTTT | CASSVTGGGESTEAFF
- | TRBJ2-7 | TRBV24-1 | - | TGTGCCACCAGTGATAGCCACTACGCCGGGACCGGCTACGAGCAGTACTTC | CATSDSHYAGTGYEQYF
TRBD2 | TRBJ2-7 | TRBV6-6 | - | TGTGCCGTAAAAGAAGGGCTAGCGGGCTACGAGCAGTACTTC | CAVKEGLAGYEQYF
TRBD1 | TRBJ2-2 | TRBV14 | - | TGTGCCAGCAGCCAATACAGGGGGGAGACCGGGGAGCTGTTTTTT | CASSQYRGETGELFF
TRBD1 | TRBJ2-1 | TRBV11-2 | many | TGTGCCAGCAGCCTCATCGGGACAGGGTCCTACAATGAGCAGTTCTTC | CASSLIGTGSYNEQFF
- | TRBJ2-1 | TRBV6-1 | - | TGTGCCAGCAGTGAAGCGCAGGAGGTCCCTTTCAATGAGCAGTTCTTC | CASSEAQEVPFNEQFF
- | TRBJ2-6 | TRBV15 | few | TGTGCCACCAGCAGAGCTCGGGCCCTCTCTGGGGCCAACGTCCTGACTTTC | CATSRARALSGANVLTF
- | TRBJ2-1 | TRBV13 | few | TGTGCCAGCAGCTTGGCTAAAGAGCAGTTCTTC | CASSLAKEQFF
TRBD2 | TRBJ2-5 | TRBV20-1 | - | TGCAGTGCTAGAGAGGAGGCGGGGGGCCAGGAGACCCAGTACTTC | CSAREEAGGQETQYF
- | TRBJ2-7 | TRBV24-1 | few | TGTGCCACCAGTGACCCCCGGGACTACGAGCAGTACTTC | CATSDPRDYEQYF
- | TRBJ2-5 | TRBV12-3/TRBV12-4 | few | TGTACCAGCAGTTTGGCGCAGGGTGGGGAGACCCAGTACTTC | CTSSLAQGGETQYF
- | TRBJ2-5 | TRBV7-2 | - | TGTGCCAGCAGCCCCACTAGGACAATGAGAGAGACCCAGTACTTC | CASSPTRTMRETQYF
- | TRBJ2-3 | TRBV20-1 | - | TGCAGGCTGAGCACAGATACGCGGTATTTT | CRLSTDTRYF
- | TRBJ2-6 | TRBV2 | - | TGTGCCAACGCCGTGCACATCTTCTCTGGGGCCAACGTCCTGACTTTC | CANAVHIFSGANVLTF
TRBD2 | TRBJ2-5 | TRBV24-1 | few | TGTGCCACCAGTGATCCCGGGACTACAACCCCAAAAGAGACCCAGTACTTC | CATSDPGTTTPKETQYF
- | TRBJ1-5 | TRBV28 | - | TGTGCCAGCAGGGGGGGGCAGGGGCCTAATCAGCCCCAGCATTTT | CASRGGQGPNQPQHF
TRBD1 | TRBJ1-5 | TRBV24-1 | - | TGTGCCACCAGTGATGAGACAGGGCATCAGCCCCAGCATTTT | CATSDETGHQPQHF
- | TRBJ2-5 | TRBV4-3 | - | TGCGCCAGCAGCCAAGAGCGCACAGAGACCCAGTACTTC | CASSQERTETQYF
TRBD2 | TRBJ2-7 | TRBV28 | few | TGTGCCAGCAGTTTGAAACTAGCGGGTTTCTCGGGCCACGAGCAGTACTTC | CASSLKLAGFSGHEQYF
- | TRBJ2-1 | TRBV12-3/TRBV12-4 | - | TGTGCCAGCAGTTTCCAGTCACGGTACAATGAGCAGTTCTTC | CASSFQSRYNEQFF
TRBD2 | TRBJ2-1 | TRBV12-3/TRBV12-4 | - | TGTGCCAGTATCCCGACTAGCGGGTTCTTCCATGAGCAGTTCTTC | CASIPTSGFFHEQFF
- | TRBJ2-1 | TRBV7-9 | few | TGTGCCAGCAGCTTAGCGGGGAGCCAATACAATGAGCAGTTCTTC | CASSLAGSQYNEQFF
TRBD2 | TRBJ2-5 | TRBV20-1 | - | TGCAGTGCCGGGGGGACTAGCGGGAGTGTAGAGACCCAGTACTTC | CSAGGTSGSVETQYF
TRBD1 | TRBJ2-7 | TRBV6-2/TRBV6-3 | - | TGTGCCAGCGCTTCCCGGGACAGGGGGCTGGGGGAGCAGTACTTC | CASASRDRGLGEQYF
- | TRBJ2-3 | TRBV29-1 | few | TGCAGCGTTGATCCAGGGGAGGGCACAGATACGCAGTATTTT | CSVDPGEGTDTQYF
TRBD2 | TRBJ2-1 | TRBV11-2 | - | TGTGCCAGCAGCTTTAGCGGGGGGGCTCTAGGCAATGAGCAGTTCTTC | CASSFSGGALGNEQFF
- | TRBJ1-6 | TRBV7-2 | few | TGTGCCAGCAGCTTAGATGGTGGGACGCCTGCTAATTCACCCCTCCACTTT | CASSLDGGTPANSPLHF
- | TRBJ2-6 | TRBV12-3/TRBV12-4 | few | TGTGCCAGCAGTTTATCTTTGTGGGGGATTCAATCTGGGGCCAACGTCCTGACTTTC | CASSLSLWGIQSGANVLTF